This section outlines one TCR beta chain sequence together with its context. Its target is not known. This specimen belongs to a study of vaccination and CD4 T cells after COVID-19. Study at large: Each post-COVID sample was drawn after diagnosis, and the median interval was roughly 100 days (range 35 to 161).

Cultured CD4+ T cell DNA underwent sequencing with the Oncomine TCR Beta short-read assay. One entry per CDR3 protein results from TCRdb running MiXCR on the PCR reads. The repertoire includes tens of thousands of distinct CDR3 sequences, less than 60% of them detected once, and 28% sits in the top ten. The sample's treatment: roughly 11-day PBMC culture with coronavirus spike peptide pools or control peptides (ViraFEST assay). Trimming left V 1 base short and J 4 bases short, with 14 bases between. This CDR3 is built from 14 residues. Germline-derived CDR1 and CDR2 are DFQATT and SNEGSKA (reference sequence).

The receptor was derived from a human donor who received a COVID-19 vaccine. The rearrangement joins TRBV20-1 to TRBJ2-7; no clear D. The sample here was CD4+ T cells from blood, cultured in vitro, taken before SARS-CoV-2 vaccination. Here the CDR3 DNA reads TGCAGTGCTAGAGGCTACAGCAATGGGTACGAGCAGTACTTC. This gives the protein CSARGYSNGYEQYF.